These 32 T cell receptor beta chains were sequenced from one sample in a study of shared clonotypes between healthy human individuals. TCRdb's copy holds only in-frame clones and misses some; the assay was immunoSEQ multiplex PCR. Seen here are 640,000 or so clones, about two thirds observed once, and the top ten hold 1.8%. Source material: memory CD4+ T cells sorted from blood. Sample subset: CD45RA-negative fraction. These receptors were taken from a woman in her twenties or thirties in good health.

A single count supports this clone. This sequence joins TRBV5-6 and TRBJ1-2, with no clear D. This CDR3 has 14 amino acids. V lost 4 bases and J lost 4, with 14 bases in between. Germline CDR1 reads SGHDT; CDR2 reads YYEEEE. The CDR3 DNA follows: TGTGCCAGCAGCGTAAATCAGATGATCTATGGCTACACCTTC. Translating it yields CASSVNQMIYGYTF.

This chain connects TRBV30 to TRBJ2-2; no definite D call. V gave up 0 bases and J gave up 6 bases, with 11 bases separating them. The germline V gene encodes CDR1 GTSNPN and CDR2 SVGIG (reference sequence). There are 14 residues in the CDR3. The CDR3 here is CAWSVREKAGELFF. The DNA for the CDR3 is TGTGCCTGGAGTGTACGCGAGAAGGCCGGGGAGCTGTTTTTT. Looking up the rest from reference TRBV30 and TRBJ2-2 gives the full variable domain: SQTIHQWPATLVQPVGSPLSLECTVEGTSNPNLYWYRQAAGRGLQLLFYSVGIGQISSEVPQNLSASRPQDRQFILSSKKLLLSDSGFYLCAWSVREKAGELFFGEGSRLTVL.

The J gene is TRBJ2-7, the V gene TRBV25-1; 10 bases fit TRBD1. Trimming at V came to 6 bases and at J to 2 bases, leaving 7 bases not matched to a gene. In germline, CDR1 is MGHDK, CDR2 SYGVNS. This CDR3 contains 15 residues. The CDR3 spells CASSIDRGQTYEQYF. CDR3 in DNA: TGTGCCAGCAGCATCGACAGGGGGCAGACCTACGAGCAGTACTTC.

Turning to this clone: The conserved phenylalanine or tryptophan normally closing the CDR3 is absent here, so this likely arose from a read error. No DNA is shown, since the ends of the CDR3 on it are uncertain; the CDR3 is the one TCRdb lists. The CDR3 reads CASSPTTGDVDK. The rearrangement links TRBV28 to TRBJ2-7; TRBD1 is the table's D call, not checked against the DNA. Germline lookup yields CDR1 MDHEN and CDR2 SYDVKM. The CDR3 contains 12 residues when both ends are counted.

Here the CDR3 reads CASRGPSPQHF. CDR3 nucleotides: TGTGCCAGCCGGGGGCCCTCGCCCCAGCATTTT. This rearrangement joins TRBV28 to TRBJ1-5; maybe TRBD1 (6 bases). V gave up 8 bases and J gave up 9 bases, with 11 bases separating them. Germline V gene sequence: CDR1 MDHEN, CDR2 SYDVKM. The CDR3 extends over 11 amino acids. The whole variable domain, remainder taken from reference TRBV28 and TRBJ1-5, is DVKVTQSSRYLVKRTGEKVFLECVQDMDHENMFWYRQDPGLGLRLIYFSYDVKMKEKGDIPEGYSVSREKKERFSLILESASTNQTSMYLCASRGPSPQHFGDGTRLSIL.

J is TRBJ2-5 and V is TRBV19; either TRBD1 or TRBD2 may fit D (5 bases each). Trimming took 1 base from V and 4 from J, leaving 7 bases between them. This CDR3 region has 13 residues. Germline-derived CDR1 and CDR2 are LNHDA and SQIVND (reference sequence). This CDR3 is CASSIVGVETQYF. CDR3 DNA: TGTGCCAGTAGTATAGTGGGGGTAGAGACCCAGTACTTC.

The chain has TRBV5-4 and TRBJ1-3, with 12 positions matching TRBD1. Germline CDR1 reads SGHNT; CDR2 reads YYREEE (reference sequence). Losses at the gene ends were 3 bases for V and 5 bases for J; bases not matched to a gene: 3. The CDR3 loop spans 15 amino acids. The CDR3 DNA sequence: TGTGCCAGCAGCTCGGGACAGGGGGCAAGAAACACCATATATTTT. It translates to CASSSGQGARNTIYF.

The chain uses TRBV4-1 and TRBJ1-5; 7 bases map to TRBD1. The V gene's germline CDR1 is MGHRA and CDR2 YSYEKL. Unmatched junction bases numbered 3, after V lost 1 base and J lost 0 bases. The CDR3 spans 16 residues. The DNA of the CDR3 is TGCGCCAGCAGCCAAGGACAGGGCGATAGCAATCAGCCCCAGCATTTT. Its protein is CASSQGQGDSNQPQHF.

This sequence joins TRBV4-1 and TRBJ2-7, with TRBD1 matching 8 bases. V lost 4 bases and J lost 1; bases outside the gene matches: 6. This CDR3 has 15 residues. Germline V lookup: CDR1 MGHRA, CDR2 YSYEKL. DNA for the CDR3: TGCGCCAGCAGCCGCCCCGGGACAGGATCCTACGAGCAGTACTTC. Amino acid sequence: CASSRPGTGSYEQYF.

V usage is TRBV5-3 and J usage is TRBJ2-7; 9 nucleotides match TRBD2. TRBV5-3 is designated an ORF whose function remains uncertain. CDR3 size: 15 residues. V gave up 4 bases and J gave up 2 bases; unmatched junction bases: 7. The CDR3 loop reads CARSRRTSEPYEQYF. In nucleotides, the CDR3 is TGTGCCAGAAGCCGTCGGACTAGCGAACCCTACGAGCAGTACTTC.

J is TRBJ2-2 and V is TRBV30; either TRBD1 or TRBD2 may supply D (6 bases each). This CDR3 comprises 16 residues. Deletions cut 0 bases from V and 3 bases from J, with 14 bases between. Germline V gives CDR1 GTSNPN, CDR2 SVGIG (reference sequence). As DNA, the CDR3 is TGTGCCTGGAGTGTAAAGGGGGGCTTGTACACCGGGGAGCTGTTTTTT. It is translated as CAWSVKGGLYTGELFF.

The CDR3 here is CSAKGQGNTGELFF. The CDR3 region has the DNA TGCAGCGCAAAGGGACAGGGGAACACCGGGGAGCTGTTTTTT. This chain links TRBV29-1 with TRBJ2-2, with TRBD1 identical over 9 bases. Unmatched junction bases numbered 4, after V lost 7 bases and J lost 1 base. Germline assignment: CDR1 SQVTM and CDR2 ANQGSEA. The CDR3 consists of 14 residues.

This clone has a handful of counts. The gene calls are TRBV10-3 and TRBJ1-5; unclear D gene. There are 15 residues in the CDR3. Germline assignment: CDR1 ENHRY and CDR2 SYGVKD. The ends were cut back, 3 bases at V and 7 bases at J, with 16 bases in the middle. In DNA form, the CDR3 reads TGTGCCATCAGTGAAGATAAGGTAGTGGGCCAGCCCCAGCATTTT. This codes for CAISEDKVVGQPQHF.

V usage is TRBV5-1 and J usage is TRBJ1-1; no clear D gene. The CDR3 has 14 amino acids. The germline V gene has CDR1 SGHRS and CDR2 YFSETQ. V lost 0 bases and J 4 bases, leaving 10 bases between the germline ends. CDR3 sequence reads: CASSLELGGTEAFF. The CDR3 nucleotides read TGCGCCAGCAGCTTGGAGTTGGGTGGCACTGAAGCTTTCTTT. Full variable domain (outside the CDR3, taken from reference TRBV5-1 and TRBJ1-1): KAGVTQTPRYLIKTRGQQVTLSCSPISGHRSVSWYQQTPGQGLQFLFEYFSETQRNKGNFPGRFSGRQFSNSRSEMNVSTLELGDSALYLCASSLELGGTEAFFGQGTRLTVV.

The V gene is TRBV18, the J gene TRBJ2-7; TRBD2 matches at 13 bases. V shed 6 bases, J shed 3 bases, and the junction held 8 bases outside the gene matches. The germline V gene has CDR1 KGHSH and CDR2 LQKENI. This CDR3 has 16 residues. CDR3 coding DNA: TGTGCCAGCTCCCCTACCACTAGCGGGAGGGTCTACGAGCAGTACTTC. Translation: CASSPTTSGRVYEQYF.

V is TRBV18 and J is TRBJ2-3; D is unresolved. The CDR3 consists of 14 residues. The germline V gene encodes CDR1 KGHSH and CDR2 LQKENI. Trimming removed 3 bases at V and 2 bases at J, with 9 bases between. CDR3 protein: CASSPAVVTDTQYF. CDR3 sequence (DNA): TGTGCCAGCTCACCGGCAGTTGTCACAGATACGCAGTATTTT.

The chain joins TRBV25-1 to TRBJ1-1; D unresolved. V was cut by 10 bases and J by 10 bases, with 22 bases left in between. This CDR3 is built from 13 residues. Germline V CDR1 and CDR2: MGHDK, SYGVNS. CDR3 sequence reads: CATTSEGSRRAFF. CDR3 sequence (DNA): TGTGCCACCACCTCCGAAGGGTCGAGACGAGCTTTCTTT.

This clone turned up a few times. This chain joins TRBV27 and TRBJ2-7; D gene unclear. V was shortened by 8 bases and J by 0 bases, with 8 bases between the two germline ends. Germline V gene data show CDR1 as MNHEY and CDR2 as SMNVEV (reference sequence). The CDR3 sequence is 12 residues long. The CDR3 is CASFHSSYEQYF. CDR3 DNA: TGTGCCAGCTTTCATAGCTCCTACGAGCAGTACTTC.

Remarks on this clone: The identical CDR3 is also encoded by other nucleotide sequences in the sample. The chain employs TRBV6-1 and TRBJ2-7; 7 bases are shared with TRBD1. Looked up from germline, CDR1 is MNHNS and CDR2 is SASEGT. V shed 7 bases, J shed 4 bases, and the junction held 4 bases outside the gene matches. This CDR3 contains 12 residues. In DNA, the CDR3 is TGTGCCAGCACCAGACAGGGTTACGAGCAGTACTTC. This encodes CASTRQGYEQYF.

This clone appeared a few times. The chain's CDR3 is CASSPSKGQGVTEAFF. DNA for the CDR3: TGTGCCAGCAGTCCCTCTAAAGGACAGGGCGTCACTGAAGCTTTCTTT. The rearrangement joins TRBV28 to TRBJ1-1, with 8 bases that match TRBD1. Losses at the gene ends were 5 bases for V and 4 bases for J; bases not matched to a gene: 12. Germline assignment: CDR1 MDHEN and CDR2 SYDVKM. The length of the CDR3 is 16 residues. Supplemented by reference TRBV28 and TRBJ1-1, the full variable domain reads DVKVTQSSRYLVKRTGEKVFLECVQDMDHENMFWYRQDPGLGLRLIYFSYDVKMKEKGDIPEGYSVSREKKERFSLILESASTNQTSMYLCASSPSKGQGVTEAFFGQGTRLTVV.

The chain links TRBV7-2 to TRBJ2-3; possibly TRBD1 for D (5 bases). The CDR3 spans 15 residues. CDR1 and CDR2 from the germline V gene are SGHTA and FQGNSA. Trimming took 6 bases from V and 0 from J, leaving 13 bases between them. The chain's CDR3 is CASRQEAGSTDTQYF. The DNA for the CDR3 is TGTGCCAGCAGACAAGAGGCAGGGAGCACAGATACGCAGTATTTT. Variable domain in full (rest from reference TRBV7-2 and TRBJ2-3): GAGVSQSPSNKVTEKGKDVELRCDPISGHTALYWYRQSLGQGLEFLIYFQGNSAPDKSGLPSDRFSAERTGGSVSTLTIQRTQQEDSAVYLCASRQEAGSTDTQYFGPGTRLTVL.

J is TRBJ2-3 and V is TRBV7-9; TRBD2 aligns across 14 bases. The CDR3 is 16 residues long. Germline CDR1 reads SEHNR; CDR2 reads FQNEAQ (reference sequence). Germline trimming cut 5 bases from V and 4 bases from J; bases unmatched to any gene: 5. Written as DNA, the CDR3 is TGTGCCAGCAGCCACGGACTAGCGGGAGGATCAGATACGCAGTATTTT. Its translation is CASSHGLAGGSDTQYF.

This clone has just one count. The sample carries other DNA sequences with the same CDR3. This chain links TRBV5-6 with TRBJ2-7; 9 bases match TRBD1. The CDR3 has 14 residues. CDR1 and CDR2 from the germline V gene are SGHDT and YYEEEE. V gave up 0 bases and J gave up 2 bases; unmatched junction bases: 0. The CDR3 loop is CASSLGQGAYEQYF. The CDR3 nucleotides are TGTGCCAGCAGCTTGGGACAGGGGGCCTACGAGCAGTACTTC.

The chain carries TRBV6-1 and TRBJ2-1, with 10 positions matching TRBD2. Germline lookup yields CDR1 MNHNS and CDR2 SASEGT. The CDR3 is 17 residues long. V lost 2 bases, J lost 6 bases, and 10 bases stayed unmatched. This CDR3 reads CASSEFSSGSVFNEQFF. The CDR3 DNA follows: TGTGCCAGCAGTGAATTCTCTAGCGGGAGTGTATTCAATGAGCAGTTCTTC.

This clone was counted between two and nine times. The rearrangement links TRBV4-1 to TRBJ2-1, with 10 bases that match TRBD1. Germline-derived CDR1 and CDR2 are MGHRA and YSYEKL. This CDR3 has 17 residues. The J segment lost 8 bases and the V segment lost 1 base, leaving 11 bases of the junction unmatched. The CDR3 DNA reads TGCGCCAGCAGCCAAGGCCCTAGGACAGGGGGAGGCTATGAGCAGTTCTTC. Its protein is CASSQGPRTGGGYEQFF.

In this sample, this clone turned up a few times. The chain has TRBV7-9 and TRBJ1-1; 7 positions agree with TRBD1. V dropped 5 bases and J dropped 1; count of bases not matched to a gene: 4. The CDR3 is 14 residues long. Looked up from germline, CDR1 is SEHNR and CDR2 is FQNEAQ (reference sequence). The CDR3: CASSLGTENTEAFF. As DNA, the CDR3 is TGTGCCAGCAGCCTAGGGACAGAGAACACTGAAGCTTTCTTT.

J is TRBJ1-1 and V is TRBV10-3, with 12 bases lining up with TRBD1. The CDR3 consists of 17 residues. V dropped 6 bases and J dropped 4; count of bases not matched to a gene: 12. In germline, CDR1 is ENHRY, CDR2 SYGVKD. The CDR3 loop is CAISPGQGASDGTEAFF. The CDR3 DNA is TGTGCCATCAGCCCGGGACAGGGGGCATCTGACGGCACTGAAGCTTTCTTT.

The chain couples TRBV28 to TRBJ2-4; D gene ambiguous. The CDR3 is made up of 14 amino acids. Germline V gene lookup returns CDR1 MDHEN and CDR2 SYDVKM. The V gene lost 2 bases and the J gene lost 8 bases, with 13 bases spanning the gap. CDR3 amino acids: CASSLPGPWDIQYF. For the CDR3, the DNA is TGTGCCAGCAGTTTACCCGGGCCCTGGGACATTCAGTACTTC.

The rearrangement joins TRBV30 to TRBJ2-7, with 15 bases identical to TRBD2. CDR1 is GTSNPN and CDR2 is SVGIG in the germline V gene (reference sequence). The V and J ends lost 1 base and 0 bases, in that order; junction bases with no gene match: 4. The CDR3 runs 17 residues. This CDR3 is CAWSAGTSGRSSYEQYF. CDR3 nucleotides: TGTGCCTGGAGTGCCGGGACTAGCGGGAGGAGCTCCTACGAGCAGTACTTC.

V usage is TRBV7-9 and J usage is TRBJ2-5; perhaps TRBD1 as D (6 bases). Trimming cost V 0 bases and J 3 bases, with 11 bases left between them. The CDR3 runs to 15 residues. From germline, CDR1 is SEHNR and CDR2 FQNEAQ (reference sequence). In DNA form, the CDR3 reads TGTGCCAGCAGCTTAGCACAGGGAATCGAAGAGACCCAGTACTTC. Its translation is CASSLAQGIEETQYF.

The J gene is TRBJ1-2, the V gene TRBV4-1; 8 positions match TRBD1. Germline values: CDR1 MGHRA, CDR2 YSYEKL. This CDR3 has 15 amino acids. V dropped 5 bases and J dropped 2; count of bases not matched to a gene: 7. The CDR3 DNA is TGCGCCAGCAGCATTCGGACAGGGCTAAACTATGGCTACACCTTC. It encodes CASSIRTGLNYGYTF.

The table lists this clone with a few counts. The chain joins TRBV19 to TRBJ2-7; TRBD2 matches 7 bases. V lost 6 bases to trimming and J lost 0 bases; unmatched junction nucleotides: 11. This CDR3 comprises 16 residues. Germline CDR1 LNHDA, CDR2 SQIVND (reference sequence). The CDR3 here is CASRPTGGSSSYEQYF. CDR3 nucleotide sequence: TGTGCCAGTAGACCCACGGGGGGTTCTAGCTCCTACGAGCAGTACTTC.